These 2 T cell receptor beta chains share one sample of origin, sequenced in a study of OX40 agonist ivuxolimab in advanced cancers. Repertoires were generated with immunoSEQ multiplex PCR, while TCRdb's copy carries only in-frame clones and drops some. The repertoire has 100,000 or so clones, just over 85% of them found once; the top ten carry around 1.8%. Sequences were derived from CD4+ or CD8+ T cells sorted from blood, sampled in a trial of the OX40 agonist ivuxolimab. The receptors stem from an adult with an advanced solid tumor such as melanoma, head and neck, liver or kidney cancer.

The genes are TRBV7-3 and TRBJ2-1, with 12 bases identical to TRBD2. Germline V gene data show CDR1 as SGHTA and CDR2 as FQGTGA. The junction had 8 bases not matched to a gene; V was cut back by 2 bases and J by 0 bases. CDR3 length equals 19 residues. The CDR3 DNA sequence: TGTGCCAGCAGCTTAGAGGGGACTAGCGGGCTGAGCTCCTACAATGAGCAGTTCTTC. It translates to CASSLEGTSGLSSYNEQFF.

This chain links TRBV16 with TRBJ2-7; perhaps TRBD1 as D (6 bases). Trimming took off 4 bases at V and 3 bases at J, with 10 bases between the two ends. The germline gives CDR1 KGHSY, CDR2 FQNENV. The CDR3 has 13 residues. CDR3 DNA: TGTGCCAGCAGCCGGACAGAGGGCTACGAGCAGTACTTC. Translation gives CASSRTEGYEQYF.